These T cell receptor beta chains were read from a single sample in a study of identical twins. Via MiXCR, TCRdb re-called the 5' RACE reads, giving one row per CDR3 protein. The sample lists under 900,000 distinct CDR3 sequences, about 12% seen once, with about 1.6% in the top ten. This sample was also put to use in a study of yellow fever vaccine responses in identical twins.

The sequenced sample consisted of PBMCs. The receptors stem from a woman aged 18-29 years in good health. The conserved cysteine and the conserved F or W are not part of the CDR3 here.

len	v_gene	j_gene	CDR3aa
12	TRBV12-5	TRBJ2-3	ASGPGQKTDTQY
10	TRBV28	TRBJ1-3	ASSLPPNTIY
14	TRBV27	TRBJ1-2	ASRPGQGRGHYGYT
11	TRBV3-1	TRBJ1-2	ASSQRENYGYT
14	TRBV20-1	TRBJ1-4	SARDRRRQVNEKLF
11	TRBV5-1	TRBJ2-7	ASSPEAGYEQY
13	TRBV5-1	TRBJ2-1	ASSISGGPDNEQF
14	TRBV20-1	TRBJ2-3	SARFPTSRPTDTQY
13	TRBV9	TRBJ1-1	ASSGSNRGNTEAF
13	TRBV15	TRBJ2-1	ATSRAQDSYNEQF
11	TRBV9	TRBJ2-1	ASSVNEHNEQF
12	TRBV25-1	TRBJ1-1	ASTSGQSRREAF